Each of the 18 T cell receptor beta chains below was sequenced from the same sample in a study of regulatory T cells in long-lasting Graves disease. Construction of the TCR beta libraries employed iRepertoire HTBI primers in conjunction with Arm-PCR of CDR3 regions. TCRdb passed the multiplex PCR reads through MiXCR, listing each CDR3 protein once. The table lists 400,000 to 500,000 distinct CDR3 sequences, about 15% of them singletons. Time point here: newly diagnosed GD, antithyroid drugs for less than 3 months. After RNA was extracted from PBMCs, the TCR library was made from it. The same sample was also studied in work on T cells in Graves' hyperthyroidism and ophthalmopathy.

The sample here was peripheral blood mononuclear cells (PBMCs), taken at new diagnosis, from a patient treated with antithyroid drugs. The source of these receptors is a woman between 25 and 40 years old with Graves disease.

The CDR3 sequence: CASSPNPNMAYGYTF. The CDR3 bases are TGCGCCAGCAGCCCTAACCCAAACATGGCTTATGGCTACACCTTC. This chain joins TRBV5-1 and TRBJ1-2; D is ambiguous. Trimming took off 4 bases at V and 5 bases at J, with 18 bases between the two ends. Germline assignment: CDR1 SGHRS and CDR2 YFSETQ. The CDR3 sequence is 15 residues long. The full variable domain, rest sourced from reference TRBV5-1 and TRBJ1-2, is KAGVTQTPRYLIKTRGQQVTLSCSPISGHRSVSWYQQTPGQGLQFLFEYFSETQRNKGNFPGRFSGRQFSNSRSEMNVSTLELGDSALYLCASSPNPNMAYGYTFGSGTRLTVV.

In this sample, this clonotype turned up many times. The chain carries TRBV7-3 and TRBJ2-3; D gene ambiguous. Germline V CDR1 and CDR2: SGHTA, FQGTGA. Between the trimmed V and J ends, which lost 6 bases and 1 base, there was a span of 17 bases. This CDR3 comprises 16 residues. CDR3 amino acids: CASSPTPRRGTDTQYF. The CDR3 DNA sequence: TGTGCCAGCAGTCCCACCCCCCGCCGAGGCACAGATACGCAGTATTTT.

As to this clonotype: A much larger clone differs from this one at a single base, so this may be a read error. V is TRBV5-6 and J is TRBJ1-1, with TRBD1 matching 9 bases. This CDR3 has 13 amino acids. The germline V gene encodes CDR1 SGHDT and CDR2 YYEEEE. DNA of the CDR3: TGTTCCAGCAGCTGGACAGGGGTCACTGAAGCTTTCTTT. Amino acids: CSSSWTGVTEAFF.

This clonotype was detected a few times. This chain uses TRBV24-1 with TRBJ2-3, with 10 positions matching TRBD1. This CDR3 has 17 amino acids. V dropped 5 bases and J dropped 1; count of bases not matched to a gene: 8. Germline V CDR1 and CDR2: KGHDR, SFDVKD. CDR3: CATSAPGQGRGTDTQYF. The CDR3 DNA reads TGTGCCACCAGTGCCCCGGGACAGGGGAGAGGCACAGATACGCAGTATTTT.

This clonotype was recorded a few times. For the CDR3, the DNA is TGTGCCAGCAGCTTGTATCGGCAGCAACCCACCGGGGAGCTGTTTTTT. Protein product: CASSLYRQQPTGELFF. The rearrangement uses TRBV5-5 and TRBJ2-2; D is unclear. V was shortened by 1 base and J by 4 bases, with 14 bases between the two germline ends. From germline, CDR1 is SGHKS and CDR2 YYEKEE (reference sequence). This CDR3 contains 16 residues.

The chain uses TRBV2 and TRBJ2-1, with 11 positions matching TRBD2. This CDR3 is 19 amino acids long. The germline V gene encodes CDR1 SNHLY and CDR2 FYNNEI. V lost 4 bases to trimming and J lost 3 bases; unmatched junction nucleotides: 14. CDR3 sequence (DNA): TGTGCCAGCAGTGCCCTGTTTTTTGGGACTAGCGGTGTCTACAATGAGCAGTTCTTC. Its protein product is CASSALFFGTSGVYNEQFF.

The chain joins TRBV29-1 to TRBJ1-2; D ambiguous. Trimming took off 5 bases at V and 7 bases at J, with 2 bases between the two ends. This CDR3 is 8 amino acids long. Germline CDR1 and CDR2: SQVTM and ANQGSEA. CDR3 region: CSVSGYTF. CDR3 nucleotides: TGCAGCGTTTCTGGCTACACCTTC.

This clonotype was seen ten or more times. This chain joins TRBV2 and TRBJ1-1; TRBD1 might be the D (6 bases). The CDR3 consists of 16 residues. Germline V gives CDR1 SNHLY, CDR2 FYNNEI. Trimming removed 5 bases from V and 0 bases from J, with 16 bases in between. CDR3 sequence reads: CASSKSRTGLNTEAFF. In DNA, the CDR3 is TGTGCCAGCAGTAAAAGCCGCACAGGGTTGAACACTGAAGCTTTCTTT. The full variable domain, rest sourced from reference TRBV2 and TRBJ1-1, is EPEVTQTPSHQVTQMGQEVILRCVPISNHLYFYWYRQILGQKVEFLVSFYNNEISEKSEIFDDQFSVERPDGSNFTLKIRSTKLEDSAMYFCASSKSRTGLNTEAFFGQGTRLTVV.

This clonotype was recorded many times. This chain links TRBV5-4 with TRBJ2-2, with 9 positions matching TRBD1. Germline lookup yields CDR1 SGHNT and CDR2 YYREEE (reference sequence). The trim removed 6 bases at V and 1 base at J, leaving 13 bases unmatched. CDR3 length: 18 residues. This chain's CDR3 is CASKTDRGKGWNTGELFF. Written as DNA, the CDR3 is TGTGCCAGCAAGACGGACAGGGGAAAAGGATGGAACACCGGGGAGCTGTTTTTT.

At least ten counts were recorded for this clonotype. The chain carries TRBV5-1 and TRBJ2-3; 8 nucleotides agree with TRBD2. Trimming cost V 3 bases and J 1 base; bases outside gene matches: 13. Germline values: CDR1 SGHRS, CDR2 YFSETQ. This CDR3 spans 18 amino acids. CDR3 in amino acids: CASSSPRGILAGTDTQYF. CDR3 in DNA: TGCGCCAGCAGCTCACCCCGGGGGATACTAGCGGGCACAGATACGCAGTATTTT.

The sample holds a few counts of this clonotype. The chain recombines TRBV7-9 with TRBJ2-2; possible D gene TRBD2, 5 bases. The CDR3 loop spans 15 amino acids. Trimming pared 5 bases from V and 4 bases from J, leaving 14 bases between. CDR1 and CDR2 from the germline V gene are SEHNR and FQNEAQ (reference sequence). This CDR3 is CASSPGPRGTGELFF. CDR3 bases: TGTGCCAGCAGCCCTGGACCTCGGGGCACCGGGGAGCTGTTTTTT.

This clonotype was counted at least ten times. The chain carries TRBV2 and TRBJ1-1; D is undetermined. Trimming stripped 5 bases from V and 5 bases from J, with 18 bases between. Germline CDR1 reads SNHLY; CDR2 reads FYNNEI. This CDR3 is 15 amino acids long. The DNA for the CDR3 is TGTGCCAGCAGTACCCGAGCCCCCGTTGGAACTGAAGCTTTCTTT. Its protein is CASSTRAPVGTEAFF.

This clonotype was counted at least ten times. V gene TRBV30 combines with J gene TRBJ2-5, with 9 bases matching TRBD1. CDR1 and CDR2 (germline): GTSNPN, SVGIG (reference sequence). The CDR3 is made up of 13 amino acids. J lost 13 bases, V lost 4 bases, and 13 bases had no gene match. The CDR3 protein is CAWTQGQGRVPYF. For the CDR3, the DNA is TGTGCCTGGACTCAGGGACAGGGACGAGTCCCGTACTTC.

This clonotype was seen many times. The rearrangement joins TRBV20-1 to TRBJ2-1, with no clear D. Germline V gene data show CDR1 as DFQATT and CDR2 as SNEGSKA (reference sequence). The CDR3 is 11 amino acids. Trimming shortened V by 6 bases and J by 7 bases, and 10 bases separated the two germline ends. CDR3 loop: CSASQGNEQFF. For the CDR3, the DNA is TGCAGTGCCTCCCAAGGAAATGAGCAGTTCTTC.

V and J are TRBV3-1 and TRBJ2-7; possibly TRBD2 for D (5 bases). Germline lookup yields CDR1 LGHDT and CDR2 YNNKEL (reference sequence). Trimming took off 6 bases at V and 5 bases at J, with 14 bases between the two ends. CDR3 length: 13 amino acids. In nucleotides, the CDR3 is TGTGCCAGCAGTCCCCGGGGTGGCCACGAGCAGTACTTC. It is translated as CASSPRGGHEQYF.

CDR3 amino acids: CASSTTGGGETQYF. As DNA, the CDR3 is TGTGCCAGCAGCACGACAGGGGGCGGGGAGACCCAGTACTTC. The chain combines TRBV11-3 with TRBJ2-5, with 10 positions matching TRBD1. V lost 5 bases to trimming and J lost 5 bases; unmatched junction nucleotides: 5. CDR3 length: 14 amino acids. The V gene's germline CDR1 is SGHNT and CDR2 YENEEA.

This chain joins TRBV11-2 and TRBJ2-5; D unclear. Trimming shortened V by 5 bases and J by 1 base, and 14 bases separated the two germline ends. The CDR3 length is 15 residues. The germline gives CDR1 SGHAT, CDR2 FQNNGV. The CDR3 is CASSKIGRPQETQYF. Written as DNA, the CDR3 is TGTGCCAGCAGCAAAATCGGACGCCCCCAAGAGACCCAGTACTTC.

This clonotype was seen many times. This chain uses TRBV12-3 or TRBV12-4 with TRBJ2-4, with TRBD2 identical over 9 bases. The CDR3 has 14 amino acids. Losses at the gene ends were 5 bases for V and 4 bases for J; bases not matched to a gene: 3. The CDR3 sequence: CASSPTSGKNIQYF. In DNA form, the CDR3 reads TGTGCCAGCAGTCCTACTAGCGGGAAAAACATTCAGTACTTC.